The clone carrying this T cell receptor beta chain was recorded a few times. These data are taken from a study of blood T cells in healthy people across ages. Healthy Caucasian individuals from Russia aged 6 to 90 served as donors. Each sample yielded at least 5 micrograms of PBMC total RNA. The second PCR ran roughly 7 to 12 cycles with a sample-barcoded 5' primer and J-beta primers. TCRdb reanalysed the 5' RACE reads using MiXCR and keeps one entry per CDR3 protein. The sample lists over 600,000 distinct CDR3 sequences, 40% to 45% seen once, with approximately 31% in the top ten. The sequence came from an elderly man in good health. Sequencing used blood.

The CDR3, as DNA: TGTGCCAGCAGCTTAGTCGGGGGAATTAGCTCCTACGAGCAGTACTTC. Translation: CASSLVGGISSYEQYF. This chain connects TRBV7-2 to TRBJ2-7, with D maybe TRBD2 (6 bases). Germline V gene sequence: CDR1 SGHTA, CDR2 FQGNSA. The CDR3 covers 16 residues. Between the trimmed V and J ends, which lost 1 base and 0 bases, there was a span of 13 bases.